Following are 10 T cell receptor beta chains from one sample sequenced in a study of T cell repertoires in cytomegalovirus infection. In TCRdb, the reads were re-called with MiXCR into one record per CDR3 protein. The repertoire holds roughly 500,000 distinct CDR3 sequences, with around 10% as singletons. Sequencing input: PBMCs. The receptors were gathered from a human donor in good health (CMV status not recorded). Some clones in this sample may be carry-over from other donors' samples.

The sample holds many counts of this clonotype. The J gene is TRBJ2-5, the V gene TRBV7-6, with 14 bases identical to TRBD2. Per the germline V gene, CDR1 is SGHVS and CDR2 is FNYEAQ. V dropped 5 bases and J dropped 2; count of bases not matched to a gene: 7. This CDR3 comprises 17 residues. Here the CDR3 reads CASSPGLAGGPQETQYF. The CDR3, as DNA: TGTGCCAGCAGCCCTGGACTAGCGGGGGGACCTCAAGAGACCCAGTACTTC.

DNA for the CDR3: TGTGCCAGCAGCTTACCCAGGCAGACAGATACGCAGTATTTT. This translates into CASSLPRQTDTQYF. V gene TRBV28 combines with J gene TRBJ2-3; D call uncertain. The CDR3 is 14 residues long. Germline V gene data show CDR1 as MDHEN and CDR2 as SYDVKM. V was clipped by 6 bases and J by 3 bases, with 13 bases between them. The full variable domain, in which reference TRBV28 and TRBJ2-3 provide the parts outside the CDR3, is DVKVTQSSRYLVKRTGEKVFLECVQDMDHENMFWYRQDPGLGLRLIYFSYDVKMKEKGDIPEGYSVSREKKERFSLILESASTNQTSMYLCASSLPRQTDTQYFGPGTRLTVL.

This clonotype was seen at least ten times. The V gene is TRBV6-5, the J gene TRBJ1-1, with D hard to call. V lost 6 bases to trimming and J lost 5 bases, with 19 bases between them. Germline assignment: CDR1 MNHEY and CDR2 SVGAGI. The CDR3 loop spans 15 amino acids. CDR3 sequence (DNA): TGTGCCAGCAGGCCCCGGCAGCGGACGGGAACTGAAGCTTTCTTT. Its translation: CASRPRQRTGTEAFF.

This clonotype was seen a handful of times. The CDR3 reads CASSTTSTRGLNTEAFF. In DNA, the CDR3 is TGCGCCAGCAGTACCACTAGTACCAGGGGATTGAACACTGAAGCTTTCTTT. The genes are TRBV5-1 and TRBJ1-1, with D possibly being TRBD1 (6 bases). This CDR3 comprises 17 residues. V was pared by 5 bases and J by 0 bases, with 20 bases between. Germline V CDR1 and CDR2: SGHRS, YFSETQ.

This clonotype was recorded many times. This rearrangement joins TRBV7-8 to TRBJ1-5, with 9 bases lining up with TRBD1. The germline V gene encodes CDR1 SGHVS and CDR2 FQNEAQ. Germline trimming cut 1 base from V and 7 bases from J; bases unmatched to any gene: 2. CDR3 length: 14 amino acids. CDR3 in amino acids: CASSLDRGQQPQHF. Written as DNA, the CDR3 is TGTGCCAGCAGCTTAGACAGGGGGCAACAGCCCCAGCATTTT.

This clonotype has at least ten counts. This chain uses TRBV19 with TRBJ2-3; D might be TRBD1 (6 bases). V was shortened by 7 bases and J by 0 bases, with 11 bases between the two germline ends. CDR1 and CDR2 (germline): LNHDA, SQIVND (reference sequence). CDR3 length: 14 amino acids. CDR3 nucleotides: TGTGCCAGTAAGTGGACAGCTAGCACAGATACGCAGTATTTT. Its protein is CASKWTASTDTQYF.

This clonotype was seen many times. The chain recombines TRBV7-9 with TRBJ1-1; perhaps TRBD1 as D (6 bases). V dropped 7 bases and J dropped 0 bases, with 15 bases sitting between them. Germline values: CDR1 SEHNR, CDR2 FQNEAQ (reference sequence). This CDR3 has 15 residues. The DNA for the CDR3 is TGTGCCAGCAATCCCGACAGGATCATGAACACTGAAGCTTTCTTT. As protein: CASNPDRIMNTEAFF.

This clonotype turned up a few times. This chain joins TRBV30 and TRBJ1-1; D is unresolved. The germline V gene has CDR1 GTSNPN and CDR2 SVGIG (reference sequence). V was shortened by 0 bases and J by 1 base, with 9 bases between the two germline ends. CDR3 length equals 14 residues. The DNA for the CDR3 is TGTGCCTGGAGTGTACTGAGAGGGAACACTGAAGCTTTCTTT. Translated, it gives CAWSVLRGNTEAFF.

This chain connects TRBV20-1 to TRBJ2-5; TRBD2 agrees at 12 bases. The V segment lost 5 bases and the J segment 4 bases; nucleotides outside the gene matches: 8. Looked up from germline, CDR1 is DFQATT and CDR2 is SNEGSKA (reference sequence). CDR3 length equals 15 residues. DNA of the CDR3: TGCAGTGCTCCTGGACTAGCGGGGCCCTCAGAGACCCAGTACTTC. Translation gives CSAPGLAGPSETQYF.

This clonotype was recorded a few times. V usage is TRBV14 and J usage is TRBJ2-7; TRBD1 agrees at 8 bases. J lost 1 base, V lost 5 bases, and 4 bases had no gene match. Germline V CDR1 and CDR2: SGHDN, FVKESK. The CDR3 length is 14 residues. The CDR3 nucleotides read TGTGCCAGCAGCTCCAGGGGGCTTTCCTACGAGCAGTACTTC. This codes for CASSSRGLSYEQYF.